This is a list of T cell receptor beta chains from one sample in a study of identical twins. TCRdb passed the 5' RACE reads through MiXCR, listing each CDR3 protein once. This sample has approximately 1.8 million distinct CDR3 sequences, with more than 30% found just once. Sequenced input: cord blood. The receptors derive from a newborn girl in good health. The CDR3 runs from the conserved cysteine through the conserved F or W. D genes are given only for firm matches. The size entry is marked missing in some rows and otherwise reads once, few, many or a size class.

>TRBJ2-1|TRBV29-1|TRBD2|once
CSVDTWTSAYNEQFF
TGCAGCGTTGATACCTGGACTAGCGCCTACAATGAGCAGTTCTTC
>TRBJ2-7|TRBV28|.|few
CASSPALKREQYF
TGTGCCAGCAGCCCCGCCCTAAAGAGAGAGCAGTACTTC
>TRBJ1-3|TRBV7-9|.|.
CASSLGRTERNTIYF
TGTGCCAGCAGCTTAGGAAGGACAGAAAGAAACACCATATATTTT
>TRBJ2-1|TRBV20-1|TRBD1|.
CSAITGVKGNEQFF
TGCAGTGCGATAACAGGGGTCAAGGGCAATGAGCAGTTCTTC
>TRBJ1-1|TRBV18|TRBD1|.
CASSWDRWNTEAFF
TGTGCCAGCTCATGGGACAGGTGGAACACTGAAGCTTTCTTT
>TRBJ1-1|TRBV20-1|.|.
CSAEPGALNEAFF
TGCAGTGCCGAGCCGGGGGCCCTTAATGAAGCTTTCTTT
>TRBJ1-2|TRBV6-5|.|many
CASSYSGPGVNYGYTF
TGTGCCAGCAGTTACTCGGGGCCAGGGGTGAACTATGGCTACACCTTC
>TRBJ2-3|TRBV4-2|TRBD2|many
CASSQEGLAAQYF
TGTGCCAGCAGCCAAGAGGGACTAGCTGCGCAGTATTTT
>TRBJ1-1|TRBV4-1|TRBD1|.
CASSQETGGYTEAFF
TGCGCCAGCAGCCAAGAAACAGGGGGGTACACTGAAGCTTTCTTT
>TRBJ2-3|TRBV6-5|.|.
CASSRLSRYTDTQYF
TGTGCCAGCAGTAGACTTTCGAGGTACACAGATACGCAGTATTTT
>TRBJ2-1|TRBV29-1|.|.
CSVEEWNRVGNEQFF
TGCAGCGTTGAAGAGTGGAACAGGGTAGGCAATGAGCAGTTCTTC
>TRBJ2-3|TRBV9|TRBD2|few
CASSPRPGTSADTQYF
TGTGCCAGCAGCCCTCGTCCCGGGACTAGCGCAGATACGCAGTATTTT
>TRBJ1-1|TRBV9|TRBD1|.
CASSPRGGGERAFF
TGTGCCAGCAGCCCCCGAGGAGGGGGCGAGAGAGCTTTCTTT
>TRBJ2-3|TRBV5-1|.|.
CASSPVDSHGTDTQYF
TGCGCCAGCAGCCCTGTTGACAGCCACGGCACAGATACGCAGTATTTT
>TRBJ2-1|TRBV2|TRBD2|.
CASSSGGAWGYYDEQFF
TGTGCCAGCAGTAGCGGGGGGGCGTGGGGTTACTACGATGAGCAGTTCTTC
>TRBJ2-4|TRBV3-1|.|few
CASSLKAGAKNIQYF
TGTGCCAGCAGCTTAAAGGCAGGGGCCAAAAACATTCAGTACTTC
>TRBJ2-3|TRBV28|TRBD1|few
CASKTGDADTQYF
TGTGCCAGCAAAACAGGGGACGCAGATACGCAGTATTTT
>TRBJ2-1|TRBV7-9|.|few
CASRRPGGKQFF
TGTGCCAGCAGACGACCAGGGGGGAAGCAGTTCTTC
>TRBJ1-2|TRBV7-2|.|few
CASTKGTPTGTPLDGYTF
TGTGCCAGCACCAAAGGAACACCGACCGGGACGCCCTTAGATGGCTACACCTTC
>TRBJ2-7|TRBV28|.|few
CASSLWGTSGEQYF
TGTGCCAGCAGTTTGTGGGGGACTTCGGGCGAGCAGTACTTC
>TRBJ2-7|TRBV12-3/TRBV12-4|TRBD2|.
CASSLRTGVTSGSSYEQYF
TGTGCCAGCAGTCTTCGGACAGGGGTGACTAGCGGGAGCTCCTACGAGCAGTACTTC
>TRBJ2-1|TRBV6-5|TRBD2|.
CASSYGEGSEQFF
TGTGCCAGCAGTTACGGGGAGGGTAGTGAGCAGTTCTTC
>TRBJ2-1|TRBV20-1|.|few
CSARDLRRGYNEQFF
TGCAGTGCTAGAGACTTGCGGCGGGGATACAATGAGCAGTTCTTC
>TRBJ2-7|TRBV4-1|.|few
CAGSRPGRSYEQYF
TGCGCCGGCAGCCGACCCGGGAGATCATACGAGCAGTACTTC
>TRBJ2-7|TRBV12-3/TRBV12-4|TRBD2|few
CASSLLVAGSDEQYF
TGTGCCAGCAGTTTACTTGTAGCGGGCTCGGATGAGCAGTACTTC
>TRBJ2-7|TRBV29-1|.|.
CSVAAEYYEQYF
TGCAGCGTTGCGGCAGAATACTACGAGCAGTACTTC
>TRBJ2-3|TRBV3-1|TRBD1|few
CASSQGPKRKTGQRDTQYF
TGTGCCAGCAGCCAAGGCCCGAAACGAAAGACAGGGCAGAGAGATACGCAGTATTTT
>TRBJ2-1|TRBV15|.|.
CATSRDRWGPYNEQFF
TGTGCCACCAGCAGAGATAGGTGGGGCCCGTACAATGAGCAGTTCTTC
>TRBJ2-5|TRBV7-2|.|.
CASSLASSGRQETQYF
TGTGCCAGCAGCTTAGCGTCATCCGGGCGCCAAGAGACCCAGTACTTC
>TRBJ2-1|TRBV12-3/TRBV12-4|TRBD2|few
CASSRGLAGFSYNEQFF
TGTGCCAGCAGTCGAGGACTAGCGGGATTCTCCTACAATGAGCAGTTCTTC
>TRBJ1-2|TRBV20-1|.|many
CSATWGYGYTF
TGCAGTGCTACCTGGGGATATGGCTACACCTTC
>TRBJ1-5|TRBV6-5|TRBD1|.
CASRLTGVGNQPQHF
TGTGCCAGCAGACTTACAGGGGTGGGGAATCAGCCCCAGCATTTT
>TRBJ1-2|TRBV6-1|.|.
CASSEMSVVNYGYTF
TGTGCCAGCAGTGAAATGTCGGTAGTCAACTATGGCTACACCTTC
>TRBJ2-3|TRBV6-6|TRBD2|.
CASSYQAGGPKDTQYF
TGTGCCAGCAGTTACCAAGCGGGAGGGCCTAAAGATACGCAGTATTTT
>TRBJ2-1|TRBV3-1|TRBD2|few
CASRLGGTVNEQFF
TGTGCCAGCAGACTGGGGGGGACCGTCAATGAGCAGTTCTTC
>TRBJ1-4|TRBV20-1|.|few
CSARGGAEKLFF
TGCAGTGCTAGAGGAGGGGCTGAAAAACTGTTTTTT
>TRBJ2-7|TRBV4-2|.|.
CASSQVLFKDGYEQYF
TGTGCCAGCAGCCAAGTCCTGTTTAAGGACGGCTACGAGCAGTACTTC
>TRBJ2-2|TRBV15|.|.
CATGSTGELFF
TGTGCCACCGGCAGTACCGGGGAGCTGTTTTTT
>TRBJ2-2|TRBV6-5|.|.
CASSILGENTGELFF
TGTGCCAGCAGTATCCTCGGCGAGAACACCGGGGAGCTGTTTTTT
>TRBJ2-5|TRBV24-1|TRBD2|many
CATSVPLAGGIQETQYF
TGTGCCACCAGTGTCCCTCTAGCGGGAGGCATTCAAGAGACCCAGTACTTC
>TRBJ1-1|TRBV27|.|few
CASSLLGDAFF
TGTGCCAGCAGTTTATTAGGGGATGCTTTCTTT
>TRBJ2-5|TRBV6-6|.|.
CASSSDKILNEQYF
TGTGCCAGCAGCAGTGACAAGATCCTCAATGAGCAGTACTTC
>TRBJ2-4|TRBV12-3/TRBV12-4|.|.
CASSLSWRGEAKNTQYF
TGTGCCAGCAGTTTATCATGGCGCGGAGAAGCCAAAAACACTCAGTACTTC